This paragraph covers one T cell receptor (beta chain) sequence. This record belongs to a study of OX40 agonist ivuxolimab in advanced cancers. TCRdb's copy holds only in-frame clones and misses some; the assay was immunoSEQ multiplex PCR. Among around 100,000 clones, about 89% were seen once, and the ten largest hold around 0.16%. This CDR3 region has 17 residues. Trimming at V came to 1 base and at J to 0 bases, leaving 3 bases not matched to a gene. Germline assignment: CDR1 SGHRS and CDR2 YFSETQ. The sequencing used CD4+ or CD8+ T cells sorted from blood, collected in a trial of the OX40 agonist ivuxolimab. This receptor was identified in an adult with an advanced solid tumor such as melanoma, head and neck, liver or kidney cancer. This chain joins TRBV5-1 and TRBJ2-3; TRBD2 matches 12 bases. In DNA form, the CDR3 reads TGCGCCAGCAGCTTGCGGGGGACTAGCGGGAGCACAGATACGCAGTATTTT. It yields the protein CASSLRGTSGSTDTQYF.